A single sample gave rise to the 9 T cell receptor beta chains below, sequenced in a study of T cells in Graves' hyperthyroidism and ophthalmopathy. RNA transcripts provided the source from which TCR beta CDR3 regions were amplified. In the first-round RT-PCR of the TCR CDR3, the HTBI primer set was used. Using its own MiXCR run on the multiplex PCR reads, TCRdb lists one record per CDR3 protein. This repertoire shows hundreds of thousands of distinct CDR3 sequences, over 35% found once; its top ten account for roughly 8.3%. The sequenced material came from blood. These receptors all come from a man in his late teens or twenties with Graves' hyperthyroidism.

This clonotype was picked up many times. The rearrangement uses TRBV20-1 and TRBJ1-5; 7 bases are shared with TRBD1. Trimming cost V 5 bases and J 6 bases; bases outside gene matches: 7. Germline-derived CDR1 and CDR2 are DFQATT and SNEGSKA (reference sequence). The CDR3 loop spans 13 amino acids. CDR3 nucleotides: TGCAGTGCTTTGACAGGGAAGGTTCAGCCCCAGCATTTT. It specifies CSALTGKVQPQHF.

About this clonotype itself: This may come from a read error, since a much larger clone is one base off. V and J are TRBV15 and TRBJ1-5; unclear D gene. Trimming shortened V by 5 bases and J by 7 bases, and 21 bases separated the two germline ends. The CDR3 runs 16 residues. Germline V CDR1 and CDR2: LNHNV, YYDKDF (reference sequence). The CDR3 nucleotides are TGTGCCACCAGCGACTACTCGGGGAGGGTTTGGCAGCCCCAGCATTTT. It encodes CATSDYSGRVWQPQHF.

This clonotype has ten or more counts. The rearrangement joins TRBV7-8 to TRBJ1-5; D uncertain. Per the germline V gene, CDR1 is SGHVS and CDR2 is FQNEAQ. V was clipped by 2 bases and J by 4 bases, with 12 bases between them. The CDR3 is made up of 15 amino acids. The CDR3, as DNA: TGTGCCAGCAGCTTACGGGCAGCCTGGAATCAGCCCCAGCATTTT. Amino acid sequence: CASSLRAAWNQPQHF.

The chain has TRBV7-8 and TRBJ2-5; D is undetermined. This CDR3 is 15 amino acids long. V was clipped by 1 base and J by 1 base, with 10 bases between them. The V gene's germline CDR1 is SGHVS and CDR2 FQNEAQ. The CDR3 DNA reads as TGTGCCAGCAGCTTAGGGATAGGCTCCCAAGAGACCCAGTACTTC. Its protein product is CASSLGIGSQETQYF.

The chain is built from TRBV5-1 and TRBJ2-7, with D possibly being TRBD1 (6 bases). V was pared by 5 bases and J by 3 bases, with 12 bases between. The CDR3 loop spans 13 amino acids. Germline lookup yields CDR1 SGHRS and CDR2 YFSETQ. CDR3 DNA: TGCGCCAGCAGACCTGAGGGGGACTACGAGCAGTACTTC. Protein: CASRPEGDYEQYF. The full variable domain, rest sourced from reference TRBV5-1 and TRBJ2-7, is KAGVTQTPRYLIKTRGQQVTLSCSPISGHRSVSWYQQTPGQGLQFLFEYFSETQRNKGNFPGRFSGRQFSNSRSEMNVSTLELGDSALYLCASRPEGDYEQYFGPGTRLTVT.

The CDR3 sequence is CASSPLAGEFYEQYF. In nucleotides, the CDR3 is TGTGCCAGCAGCCCCTTGGCGGGGGAATTCTACGAGCAGTACTTC. This chain joins TRBV7-9 and TRBJ2-7; TRBD2 agrees at 7 bases. The germline V gene has CDR1 SEHNR and CDR2 FQNEAQ (reference sequence). Unmatched junction bases numbered 10, after V lost 5 bases and J lost 3 bases. The CDR3 runs 15 residues.

This clonotype appeared a single time. This sequence joins TRBV9 and TRBJ1-4, with a possible D match to TRBD1 (5 bases). This CDR3 is 15 amino acids long. Between the trimmed V and J ends, which lost 4 bases and 4 bases, there was a span of 14 bases. CDR1 and CDR2 from the germline V gene are SGDLS and YYNGEE. CDR3 amino acids: CASSLGTFFNEKLFF. The CDR3 DNA follows: TGTGCCAGCAGCCTAGGGACTTTTTTTAATGAAAAACTGTTTTTT. The full variable domain, its missing parts supplied by reference TRBV9 and TRBJ1-4, is DSGVTQTPKHLITATGQRVTLRCSPRSGDLSVYWYQQSLDQGLQFLIQYYNGEERAKGNILERFSAQQFPDLHSELNLSSLELGDSALYFCASSLGTFFNEKLFFGSGTQLSVL.

This sequence joins TRBV2 and TRBJ1-6; D unresolved. This CDR3 has 17 residues. Germline CDR1 reads SNHLY; CDR2 reads FYNNEI. Trimming took 5 bases from V and 4 from J, leaving 18 bases between them. The CDR3 DNA sequence: TGTGCCAGCAGTCCCAAGTGGAGGCGGGGTTATAATTCACCCCTCCACTTT. Its translation is CASSPKWRRGYNSPLHF.

This clonotype was seen a few times. The chain carries TRBV6-5 and TRBJ1-2; TRBD1 agrees at 8 bases. The CDR3 extends over 17 amino acids. V shed 2 bases and J 3 bases; nucleotides not matched to a gene: 11. Germline CDR1 reads MNHEY; CDR2 reads SVGAGI. This chain's CDR3 is CASSYRVPGGVDYGYTF. The DNA of the CDR3 is TGTGCCAGCAGTTACCGGGTCCCAGGGGGCGTCGACTATGGCTACACCTTC.